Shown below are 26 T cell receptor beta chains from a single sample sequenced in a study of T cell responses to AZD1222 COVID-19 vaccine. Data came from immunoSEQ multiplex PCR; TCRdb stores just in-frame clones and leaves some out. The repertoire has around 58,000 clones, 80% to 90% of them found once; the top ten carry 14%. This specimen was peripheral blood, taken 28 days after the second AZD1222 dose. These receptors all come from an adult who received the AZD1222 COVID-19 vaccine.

The DNA for the CDR3 is TGCGCCAGCAGTGAGGGGACTAGCGGAAGCTACGAGCAGTACTTC. It is translated as CASSEGTSGSYEQYF. The chain links TRBV10-2 to TRBJ2-7; TRBD2 matches at 11 bases. Germline V gives CDR1 WSHSY, CDR2 SAAADI. The CDR3 is 15 residues long. With V trimmed by 2 bases and J by 3 bases, 3 bases remained unmatched.

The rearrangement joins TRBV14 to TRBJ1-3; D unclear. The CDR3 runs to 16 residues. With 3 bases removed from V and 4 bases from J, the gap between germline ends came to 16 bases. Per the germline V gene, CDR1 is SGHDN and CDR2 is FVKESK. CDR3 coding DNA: TGTGCCAGCAGCCAGTACCCTACCGGGATCGGAAACACCATATATTTT. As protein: CASSQYPTGIGNTIYF.

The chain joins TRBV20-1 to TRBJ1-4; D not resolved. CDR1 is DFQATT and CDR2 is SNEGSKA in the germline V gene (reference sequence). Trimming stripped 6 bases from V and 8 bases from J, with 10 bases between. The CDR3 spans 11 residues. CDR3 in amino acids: CSAPNREKLFF. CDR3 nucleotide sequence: TGCAGTGCCCCTAATCGGGAAAAACTGTTTTTT.

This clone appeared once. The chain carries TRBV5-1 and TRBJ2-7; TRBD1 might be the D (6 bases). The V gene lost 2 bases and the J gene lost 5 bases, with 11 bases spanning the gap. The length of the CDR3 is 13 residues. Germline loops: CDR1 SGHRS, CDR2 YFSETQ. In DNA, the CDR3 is TGCGCCAGCAGCTTACAGGGTTCCCACGAGCAGTACTTC. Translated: CASSLQGSHEQYF. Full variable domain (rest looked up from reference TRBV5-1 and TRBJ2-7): KAGVTQTPRYLIKTRGQQVTLSCSPISGHRSVSWYQQTPGQGLQFLFEYFSETQRNKGNFPGRFSGRQFSNSRSEMNVSTLELGDSALYLCASSLQGSHEQYFGPGTRLTVT.

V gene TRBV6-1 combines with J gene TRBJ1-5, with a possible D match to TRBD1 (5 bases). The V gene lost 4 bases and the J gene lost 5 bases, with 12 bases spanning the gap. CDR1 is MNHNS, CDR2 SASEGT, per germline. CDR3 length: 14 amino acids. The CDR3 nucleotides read TGTGCCAGCAGTGTGAGTTGGGGGGATCAGCCCCAGCATTTT. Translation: CASSVSWGDQPQHF.

In DNA, the CDR3 is TGTGCCAGCAGCTTAGAGCAGGGGGCGCTTTACGAGCAGTACTTC. The encoded protein is CASSLEQGALYEQYF. The genes are TRBV11-1 and TRBJ2-7, with TRBD1 matching over 8 bases. There are 15 residues in the CDR3. Germline V gene data show CDR1 as SGHAT and CDR2 as FQDESV (reference sequence). The V gene end was trimmed by 1 base and the J gene end by 4 bases; junction bases not matched to a gene: 6.

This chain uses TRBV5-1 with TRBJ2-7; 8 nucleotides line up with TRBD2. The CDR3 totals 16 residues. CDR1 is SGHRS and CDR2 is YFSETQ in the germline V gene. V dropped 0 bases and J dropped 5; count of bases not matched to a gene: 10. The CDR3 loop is CASSLAGSGRIDEQYF. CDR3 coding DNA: TGCGCCAGCAGCTTGGCTGGGAGCGGGAGAATCGACGAGCAGTACTTC.

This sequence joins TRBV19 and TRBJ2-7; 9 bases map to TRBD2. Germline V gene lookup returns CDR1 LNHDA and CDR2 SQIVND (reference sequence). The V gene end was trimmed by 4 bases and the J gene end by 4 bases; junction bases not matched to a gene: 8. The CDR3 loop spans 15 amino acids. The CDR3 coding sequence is TGTGCCAGTAGTAGTTCTAGTAGCGGGAGTTACGAGCAGTACTTC. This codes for CASSSSSSGSYEQYF.

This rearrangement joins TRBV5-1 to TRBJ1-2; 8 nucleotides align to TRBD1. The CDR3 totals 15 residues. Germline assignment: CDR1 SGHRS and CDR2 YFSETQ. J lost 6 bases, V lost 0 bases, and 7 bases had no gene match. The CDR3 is CASSLGGQGENGYTF. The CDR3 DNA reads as TGCGCCAGCAGCTTGGGAGGACAGGGTGAGAATGGCTACACCTTC.

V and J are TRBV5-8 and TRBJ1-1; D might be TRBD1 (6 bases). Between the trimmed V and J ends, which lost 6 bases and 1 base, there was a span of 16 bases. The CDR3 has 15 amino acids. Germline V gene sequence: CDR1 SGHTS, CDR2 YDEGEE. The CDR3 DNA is TGTGCCAGCACAGCAAGCAGGGGAAGGAACACTGAAGCTTTCTTT. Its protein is CASTASRGRNTEAFF.

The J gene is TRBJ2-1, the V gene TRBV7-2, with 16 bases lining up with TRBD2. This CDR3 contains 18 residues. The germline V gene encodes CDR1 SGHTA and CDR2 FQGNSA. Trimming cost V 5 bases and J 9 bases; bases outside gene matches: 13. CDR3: CASSGGGGLAGGLSEQFF. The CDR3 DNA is TGTGCCAGCAGCGGCGGCGGGGGACTAGCGGGAGGGTTGAGTGAGCAGTTCTTC.

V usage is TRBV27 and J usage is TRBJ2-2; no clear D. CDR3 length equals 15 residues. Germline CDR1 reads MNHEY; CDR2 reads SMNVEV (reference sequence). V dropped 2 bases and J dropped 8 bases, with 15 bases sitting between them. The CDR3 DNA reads TGTGCCAGCAGTTTAGGCAACTCCCTCATAGGGGAGCTGTTTTTT. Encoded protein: CASSLGNSLIGELFF.

The CDR3 sequence: CSVGPGAQETQYF. In nucleotides, the CDR3 is TGCAGCGTTGGCCCGGGGGCGCAAGAGACCCAGTACTTC. The gene calls are TRBV29-1 and TRBJ2-5; the D gene could be TRBD1 or TRBD2 (6 bases each). The CDR3 loop spans 13 amino acids. The V gene's germline CDR1 is SQVTM and CDR2 ANQGSEA. V lost 4 bases to trimming and J lost 2 bases, with 11 bases between them.

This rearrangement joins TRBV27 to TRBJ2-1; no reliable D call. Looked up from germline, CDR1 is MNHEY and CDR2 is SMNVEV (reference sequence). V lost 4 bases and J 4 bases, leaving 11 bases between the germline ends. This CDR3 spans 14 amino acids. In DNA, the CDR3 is TGTGCCAGCAGTTCATTTCGGGCGTACAATGAGCAGTTCTTC. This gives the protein CASSSFRAYNEQFF.

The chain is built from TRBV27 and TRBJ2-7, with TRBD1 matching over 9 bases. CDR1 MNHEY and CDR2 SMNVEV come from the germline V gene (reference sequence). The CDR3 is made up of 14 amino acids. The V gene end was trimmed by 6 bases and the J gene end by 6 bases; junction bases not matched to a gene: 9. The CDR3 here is CASREGQGRGEQYF. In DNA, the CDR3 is TGTGCCAGCAGGGAAGGACAGGGGAGGGGCGAGCAGTACTTC.

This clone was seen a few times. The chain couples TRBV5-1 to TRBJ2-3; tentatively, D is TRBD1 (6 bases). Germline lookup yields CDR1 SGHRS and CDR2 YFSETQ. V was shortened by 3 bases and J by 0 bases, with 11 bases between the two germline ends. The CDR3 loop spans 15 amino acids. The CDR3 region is CASSWTDPSTDTQYF. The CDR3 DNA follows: TGCGCCAGCAGCTGGACAGACCCCAGCACAGATACGCAGTATTTT.

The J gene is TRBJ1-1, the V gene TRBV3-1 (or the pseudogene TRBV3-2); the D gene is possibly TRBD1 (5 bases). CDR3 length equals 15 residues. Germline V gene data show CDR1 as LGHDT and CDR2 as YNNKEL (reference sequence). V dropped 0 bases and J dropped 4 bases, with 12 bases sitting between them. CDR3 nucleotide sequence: TGTGCCAGCAGCCAAGATCCCGCAGGGTCCACTGAAGCTTTCTTT. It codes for CASSQDPAGSTEAFF.

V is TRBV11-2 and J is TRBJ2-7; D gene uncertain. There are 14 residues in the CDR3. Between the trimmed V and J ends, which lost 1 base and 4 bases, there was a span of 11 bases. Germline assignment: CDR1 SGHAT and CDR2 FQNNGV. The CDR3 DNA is TGTGCCAGCAGCTTAGTCGGTCTCACTTACGAGCAGTACTTC. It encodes CASSLVGLTYEQYF.

CDR3: CASSQTLRSNWFF. CDR3 bases: TGTGCCAGCAGTCAGACCCTCCGGAGCAATTGGTTCTTC. The chain couples TRBV3-1 (or the pseudogene TRBV3-2) to TRBJ2-1; D is undetermined. This CDR3 is built from 13 residues. CDR1 and CDR2 (germline): LGHDT, YNNKEL (reference sequence). Trimming removed 6 bases at V and 15 bases at J, with 21 bases between.

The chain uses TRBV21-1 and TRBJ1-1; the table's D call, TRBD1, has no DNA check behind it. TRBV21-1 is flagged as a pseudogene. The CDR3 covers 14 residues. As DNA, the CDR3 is TGTGCCAGCAGGCTACGGGACAGTGACACTGAAGCTTTCTTT. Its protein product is CASRLRDSDTEAFF.

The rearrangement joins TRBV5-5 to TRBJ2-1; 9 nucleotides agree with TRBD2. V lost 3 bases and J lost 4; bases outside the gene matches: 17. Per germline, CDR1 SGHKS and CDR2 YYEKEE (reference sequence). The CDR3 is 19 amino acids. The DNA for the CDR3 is TGTGCCAGCAGCTCTAGGGGCGCTAGCGGGATCGATCCTTACAATGAGCAGTTCTTC. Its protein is CASSSRGASGIDPYNEQFF.

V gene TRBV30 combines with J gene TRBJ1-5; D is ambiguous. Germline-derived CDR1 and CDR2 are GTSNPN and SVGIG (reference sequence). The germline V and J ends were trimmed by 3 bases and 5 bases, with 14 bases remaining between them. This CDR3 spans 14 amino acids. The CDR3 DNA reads TGTGCCTGGAGCCCCGGGATCGTATATCAGCCCCAGCATTTT. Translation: CAWSPGIVYQPQHF.

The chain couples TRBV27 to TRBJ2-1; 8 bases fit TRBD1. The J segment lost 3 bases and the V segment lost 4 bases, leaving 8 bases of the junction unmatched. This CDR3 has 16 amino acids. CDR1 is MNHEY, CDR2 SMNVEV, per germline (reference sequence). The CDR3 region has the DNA TGTGCCAGCAGTTCCGGACAGGGCTCCTACTACAATGAGCAGTTCTTC. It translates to CASSSGQGSYYNEQFF.

The CDR3 loop reads CASSRRQGINYGYTF. The CDR3 nucleotides are TGTGCCAGCAGTCGACGACAGGGGATCAACTATGGCTACACCTTC. The rearrangement uses TRBV6-5 and TRBJ1-2; the match to TRBD1 covers 8 bases. Trimming at V came to 5 bases and at J to 2 bases, leaving 7 bases not matched to a gene. CDR3 length: 15 amino acids. CDR1 and CDR2 (germline): MNHEY, SVGAGI.

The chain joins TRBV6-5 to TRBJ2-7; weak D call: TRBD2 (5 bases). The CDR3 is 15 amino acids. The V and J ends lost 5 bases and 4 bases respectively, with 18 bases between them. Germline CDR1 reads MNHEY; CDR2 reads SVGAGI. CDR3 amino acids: CASSPRTALGYEQYF. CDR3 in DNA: TGTGCCAGCAGTCCCCGGACTGCTCTGGGGTACGAGCAGTACTTC.

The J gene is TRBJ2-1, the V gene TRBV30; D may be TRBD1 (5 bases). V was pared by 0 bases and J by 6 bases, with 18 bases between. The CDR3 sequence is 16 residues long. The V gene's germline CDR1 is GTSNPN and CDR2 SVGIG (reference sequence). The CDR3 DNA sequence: TGTGCCTGGAGTGTACCATCGCATAGCAGGGTCAATGAGCAGTTCTTC. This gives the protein CAWSVPSHSRVNEQFF.